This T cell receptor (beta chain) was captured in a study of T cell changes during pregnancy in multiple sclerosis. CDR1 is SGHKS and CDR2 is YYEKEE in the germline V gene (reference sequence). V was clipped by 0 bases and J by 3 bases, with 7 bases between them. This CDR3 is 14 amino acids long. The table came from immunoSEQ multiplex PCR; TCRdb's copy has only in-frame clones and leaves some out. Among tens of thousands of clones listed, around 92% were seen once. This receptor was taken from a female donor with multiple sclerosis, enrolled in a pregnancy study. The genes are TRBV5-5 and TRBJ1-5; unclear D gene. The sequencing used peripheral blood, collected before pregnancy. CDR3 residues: CASSLGADNQPQHF. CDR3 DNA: TGTGCCAGCAGCTTGGGGGCAGACAATCAGCCCCAGCATTTT.